This T cell receptor (beta chain) stems from a study of cytomegalovirus exposure and HLA in healthy donors. Study-wide points: Immune exposure was documented only through CMV serostatus. Accurate predictions that matched the HLA-A and HLA-B alleles of most subjects were reportedly made from TCR beta sequences. A few chains linked to CMV were shown in vitro to be specific for CMV antigens.

PCR involved 60 Vbeta and 13 Jbeta primers. TCRdb keeps only in-frame clones here, not all; method: immunoSEQ multiplex PCR. Here the sample spans around 150,000 clones, roughly 88% being singletons. As regards this clone: Its antigen is not identified.

The CDR3 has 14 residues. V lost 0 bases to trimming and J lost 6 bases, with 14 bases between them. The V gene's germline CDR1 is GTSNPN and CDR2 SVGIG (reference sequence). The chain links TRBV30 to TRBJ1-1, with D perhaps TRBD1 (5 bases). The TCR originated in a man between 18 and 35 years old in good health and CMV-seropositive. The specimen was PBMCs. The CDR3 coding sequence is TGTGCCTGGAGTGTTCGGGGGTTGGGGGCTGAAGCTTTCTTT. Protein sequence: CAWSVRGLGAEAFF.